The 12 T cell receptor beta chains given below trace back to one sample, sequenced in a study of blood T cell repertoires in COVID-19. Sequencing was performed with immunoSEQ multiplex PCR; in TCRdb, only in-frame clones are kept and a portion is missing. The data show 200,000 to 250,000 clones, approximately 80% seen once. Source material: peripheral blood. The receptors stem from a man between 25 and 39 years old with active or convalescent COVID-19.

This chain links TRBV6-6 with TRBJ1-1, with 11 bases aligning to TRBD1. Losses at the gene ends were 2 bases for V and 5 bases for J; bases not matched to a gene: 7. From germline, CDR1 is MNHNY and CDR2 SVGAGI (reference sequence). The CDR3 spans 16 residues. CDR3 DNA sequence: TGTGCCAGCAGTTACGCGGACAGGGGGCGAAGGACTGAAGCTTTCTTT. This encodes CASSYADRGRRTEAFF.

The V gene is TRBV18, the J gene TRBJ1-6; perhaps TRBD1 as D (6 bases). The V and J ends lost 5 bases and 7 bases respectively, with 12 bases between them. The CDR3 is 14 residues long. Germline V gene lookup returns CDR1 KGHSH and CDR2 LQKENI. CDR3 in DNA: TGTGCCAGCTCATCGGATGGGGGCAATTCACCCCTCCACTTT. Translated, it gives CASSSDGGNSPLHF.

This clone was recorded a few times. V is TRBV7-2 and J is TRBJ2-3; TRBD1 matches 8 bases. The CDR3 loop spans 16 amino acids. V gave up 6 bases and J gave up 0 bases; unmatched junction bases: 8. CDR1 and CDR2 (germline): SGHTA, FQGNSA. The CDR3 loop is CASRLQGGPSTDTQYF. CDR3 in DNA: TGTGCCAGCAGATTACAGGGGGGCCCTAGCACAGATACGCAGTATTTT.

For the CDR3, the DNA is TGCAGCGCCGGACAGGTCCCCTACGAGCAGTACTTC. Protein sequence: CSAGQVPYEQYF. The chain combines TRBV29-1 with TRBJ2-7, with 7 bases lining up with TRBD1. Losses at the gene ends were 7 bases for V and 2 bases for J; bases not matched to a gene: 5. CDR3 size: 12 residues. The germline V gene has CDR1 SQVTM and CDR2 ANQGSEA.

This clone has just a few counts. This chain links TRBV18 with TRBJ1-6, with TRBD1 matching over 9 bases. CDR1 and CDR2 (germline): KGHSH, LQKENI. The V and J ends lost 0 bases and 7 bases, in that order; junction bases with no gene match: 4. The length of the CDR3 is 16 residues. The CDR3 is CASSPPGTGSNSPLHF. CDR3 in DNA: TGTGCCAGCTCACCACCGGGGACAGGGAGCAATTCACCCCTCCACTTT. The full variable domain, with the rest looked up from reference TRBV18 and TRBJ1-6, is NAGVMQNPRHLVRRRGQEARLRCSPMKGHSHVYWYRQLPEEGLKFMVYLQKENIIDESGMPKERFSAEFPKEGPSILRIQQVVRGDSAAYFCASSPPGTGSNSPLHFGNGTRLTVT.

The chain recombines TRBV30 with TRBJ2-3; the match to TRBD2 covers 9 bases. CDR3 length: 16 residues. The germline V gene has CDR1 GTSNPN and CDR2 SVGIG (reference sequence). With 0 bases clipped from V and 3 bases from J, the junction kept 7 bases outside the gene matches. The CDR3 DNA reads as TGTGCCTGGAGTGTGCTCGCGGGGGGGCGGACAGATACGCAGTATTTT. Translating gives CAWSVLAGGRTDTQYF.

The chain joins TRBV5-6 to TRBJ1-3, with D hard to call. Trimming removed 4 bases at V and 2 bases at J, with 10 bases between. CDR1 SGHDT and CDR2 YYEEEE come from the germline V gene. This CDR3 spans 14 amino acids. This CDR3 reads CASSVRVTGNTIYF. The DNA of the CDR3 is TGTGCCAGCAGCGTCCGGGTAACTGGAAACACCATATATTTT.

The chain couples TRBV30 to TRBJ2-7; 9 nucleotides match TRBD1. The V gene end was trimmed by 2 bases and the J gene end by 9 bases; junction bases not matched to a gene: 14. Germline V CDR1 and CDR2: GTSNPN, SVGIG (reference sequence). The CDR3 is 15 amino acids. CDR3 residues: CAWSNRDREVARQYF. DNA for the CDR3: TGTGCCTGGAGTAACCGGGACAGGGAGGTTGCTCGGCAGTACTTC. Combining the CDR3 with reference TRBV30 and TRBJ2-7 gives the whole variable domain SQTIHQWPATLVQPVGSPLSLECTVEGTSNPNLYWYRQAAGRGLQLLFYSVGIGQISSEVPQNLSASRPQDRQFILSSKKLLLSDSGFYLCAWSNRDREVARQYFGPGTRLTVT.

This sequence joins TRBV29-1 and TRBJ1-4; TRBD1 agrees at 7 bases. Unmatched junction bases numbered 10, after V lost 7 bases and J lost 8 bases. Germline values: CDR1 SQVTM, CDR2 ANQGSEA. This CDR3 has 13 amino acids. CDR3 coding DNA: TGCAGCGCCAAGTCGACAGGGAAGGAAAAACTGTTTTTT. Amino acid sequence: CSAKSTGKEKLFF.

This rearrangement joins TRBV7-9 to TRBJ1-1; tentatively, D is TRBD1 (6 bases). Germline V gene lookup returns CDR1 SEHNR and CDR2 FQNEAQ (reference sequence). V dropped 5 bases and J dropped 0 bases, with 13 bases sitting between them. CDR3 length: 15 amino acids. CDR3 bases: TGTGCCAGCAGCGGCGGACGGGACATGAACACTGAAGCTTTCTTT. Residues: CASSGGRDMNTEAFF. The whole variable domain, filled in from reference TRBV7-9 and TRBJ1-1, reads DTGVSQNPRHKITKRGQNVTFRCDPISEHNRLYWYRQTLGQGPEFLTYFQNEAQLEKSRLLSDRFSAERPKGSFSTLEIQRTEQGDSAMYLCASSGGRDMNTEAFFGQGTRLTVV.

This chain uses TRBV7-2 with TRBJ2-7; 8 bases map to TRBD2. The CDR3 has 14 residues. V lost 4 bases to trimming and J lost 0 bases; unmatched junction nucleotides: 2. The germline V gene has CDR1 SGHTA and CDR2 FQGNSA. In DNA, the CDR3 is TGTGCCAGCAGCTCCCTAGCGGGCTCCTACGAGCAGTACTTC. It is translated as CASSSLAGSYEQYF.

A single count supports this clone. The V gene is TRBV4-1, the J gene TRBJ1-2; D is undetermined. The CDR3 is made up of 15 amino acids. The V gene lost 4 bases and the J gene lost 6 bases, with 18 bases spanning the gap. CDR1 and CDR2 from the germline V gene are MGHRA and YSYEKL. Written as DNA, the CDR3 is TGCGCCAGCAGCCTCTTCCCGACACAAAACAATGGCTACACCTTC. It encodes CASSLFPTQNNGYTF.